This T cell receptor (beta chain) was obtained from a study of identical twins. Points from the study as a whole: Conclusions rested on cross-sectional statistics rather than following the same donors.

As for this clonotype: No antigen is known for it.

cDNA molecules carried unique molecular identifiers, and template switching added a universal primer site. TCRdb reprocessed the 5' RACE reads with MiXCR, giving one entry per CDR3 protein. The sample contains just under 550,000 distinct CDR3 sequences, 13% to 15% of which appear only once. V gave up 3 bases and J gave up 0 bases, with 11 bases separating them. Per the germline V gene, CDR1 is KGHDR and CDR2 is SFDVKD. The CDR3 covers 16 residues. Another study also made use of these data, one on yellow fever vaccine responses in identical twins.

What was sequenced was CD4+ T cells sorted from blood. This clonotype was sampled from a woman younger than 30 in good health. This chain links TRBV24-1 with TRBJ2-1, with TRBD1 as a possible D gene (6 bases). Here the CDR3 DNA reads TGTGCCACCAGTGATGTCGGGACACCCTCCTACAATGAGCAGTTCTTC. Its translation: CATSDVGTPSYNEQFF.